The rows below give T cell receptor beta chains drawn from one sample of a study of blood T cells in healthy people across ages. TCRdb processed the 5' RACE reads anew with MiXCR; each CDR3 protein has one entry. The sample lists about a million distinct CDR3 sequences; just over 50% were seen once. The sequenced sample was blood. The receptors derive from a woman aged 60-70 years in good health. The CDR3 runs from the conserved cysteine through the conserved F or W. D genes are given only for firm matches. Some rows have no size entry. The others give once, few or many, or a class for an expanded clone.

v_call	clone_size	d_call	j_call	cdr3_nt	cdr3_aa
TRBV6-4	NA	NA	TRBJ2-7	TGTGCCAGCAGCGCCGACATAAACAATGAGCAGTACTTC	CASSADINNEQYF
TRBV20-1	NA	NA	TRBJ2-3	TGCAGTGCTAGCACTCGGCAGTCAGATACGCAGTATTTT	CSASTRQSDTQYF
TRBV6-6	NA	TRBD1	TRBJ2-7	TGTGCCAGCAGCCAGGGACAGGGTGGAATCGAGCAGTACTTC	CASSQGQGGIEQYF
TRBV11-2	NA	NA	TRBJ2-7	TGTGCCAGCAGCTTGATCCCAGGGAACTACGAGCAGTACTTC	CASSLIPGNYEQYF
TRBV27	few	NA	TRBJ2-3	TGTGCCAGCAGTTTGGTCTCCCCTCCAACAGATACGCAGTATTTT	CASSLVSPPTDTQYF
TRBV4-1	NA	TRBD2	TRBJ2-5	TGCGCCAGCAGCCAACTAGCGGGAGATTTCTGGGAGCAGTACTTC	CASSQLAGDFWEQYF
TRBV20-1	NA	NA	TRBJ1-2	TGCAGTGCTAGAGACCCGGACAGTAACTATGGCTACACCTTC	CSARDPDSNYGYTF
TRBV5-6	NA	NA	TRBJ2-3	TGTGCCAGCAGCTTGGGACATTTCACAGATACGCAGTATTTT	CASSLGHFTDTQYF
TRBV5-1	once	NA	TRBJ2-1	TGCGCCAGCAGCTCGCCAGGGAGAGGTCGCTACAATGAGCAGTTCTTC	CASSSPGRGRYNEQFF
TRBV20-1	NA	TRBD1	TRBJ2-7	TGCAGTGCTAGCGGCCCCGTGTCGACAGGGGAAAACTACGAGCAGTACTTC	CSASGPVSTGENYEQYF
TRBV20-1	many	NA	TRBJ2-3	TGCAGTGCTAGCGGGATCGCAGATACGCAGTATTTT	CSASGIADTQYF
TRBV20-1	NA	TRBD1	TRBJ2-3	TGCAGTGCCCAAAAGGGCGGACAGGGCACAGATACGCAGTATTTT	CSAQKGGQGTDTQYF
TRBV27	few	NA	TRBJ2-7	TGTGCCAGCAGTCACTCCGCGGGTGCCAGGGTCTACGAGCAGTACTTC	CASSHSAGARVYEQYF
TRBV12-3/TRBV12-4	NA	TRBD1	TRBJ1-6	TGTGCCAGCACCACGACAGGGGACTTCTATTCACCCCTCCACTTT	CASTTTGDFYSPLHF
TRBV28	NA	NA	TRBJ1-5	TGTGCCAGCAGTATAAGGACGGGGTTAAGCAATCAGCCCCAGCATTTT	CASSIRTGLSNQPQHF
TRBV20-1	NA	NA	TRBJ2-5	TGCAGTGCTAGACTGGCTCCAGGTCAGACCCAGTACTTC	CSARLAPGQTQYF
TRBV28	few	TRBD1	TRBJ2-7	TGTGCCAGCAGTCGGGACAGAGCTTTCAACGAGCAGTACTTC	CASSRDRAFNEQYF
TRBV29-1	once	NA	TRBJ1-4	TGCAGCGTTGGAGGGCGAAATGAAAAACTGTTTTTT	CSVGGRNEKLFF
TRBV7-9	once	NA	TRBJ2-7	TGTGCCAGCAGTCTCCCGGGACACCCCTACGAGCAGTACTTC	CASSLPGHPYEQYF
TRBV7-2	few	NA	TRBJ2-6	TGTGCCAGCAGCTTAGTTGGCGGGACTGGGGCCAACGTCCTGACTTTC	CASSLVGGTGANVLTF
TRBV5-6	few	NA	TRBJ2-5	TGTGCCAGCAGCTATGACGGGTGGGAGACCCAGTACTTC	CASSYDGWETQYF
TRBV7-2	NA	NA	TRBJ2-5	TGTGCCAGCAGCTTAGCACAACCGCCCATTAAAGAGACCCAGTACTTC	CASSLAQPPIKETQYF
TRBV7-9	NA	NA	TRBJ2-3	TGTGCCAGCATCCCCCGGATCGGGGTGCTCACAGATACGCAGTATTTT	CASIPRIGVLTDTQYF
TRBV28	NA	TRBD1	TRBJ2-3	TGTGCCAGCAGTCCCTGGACAGGGATGAGCACAGATACGCAGTATTTT	CASSPWTGMSTDTQYF
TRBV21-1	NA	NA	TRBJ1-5	TGTGCCGGACAGGGAACATTGAGCAATCAGCCCCAGCATTTT	CAGQGTLSNQPQHF
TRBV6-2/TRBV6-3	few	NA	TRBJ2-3	TGTGCCAGCAGTTACGGTATCAGGACGAACACAGATACGCAGTATTTT	CASSYGIRTNTDTQYF
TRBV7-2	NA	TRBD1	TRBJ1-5	TGTGCCAGCAGCTTTTACACAGGGGAGGGCAATCAGCCCCAGCATTTT	CASSFYTGEGNQPQHF
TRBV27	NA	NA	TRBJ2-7	TGTGCCAGCAGTCCACTAGCCCTAGGGGCCGAGCAGTACTTC	CASSPLALGAEQYF
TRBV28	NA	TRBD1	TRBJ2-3	TGTGCCAGCAGACCACGACAGGGGCTCGTTCGGACAGATACGCAGTATTTT	CASRPRQGLVRTDTQYF
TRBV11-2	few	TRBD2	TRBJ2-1	TGTGCCAGCAGCTTAAGAGGTAGCGGGAGTAGAAATGAGCAGTTCTTC	CASSLRGSGSRNEQFF
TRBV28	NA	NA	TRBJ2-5	TGTGCCAGCAGTGGGGGGGACAGACTTTCCTGGGAGGCCCAGTACTTC	CASSGGDRLSWEAQYF
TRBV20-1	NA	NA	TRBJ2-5	TGCAGTGCTAGGGCGCCTACCGGAGAGACCCAGTACTTC	CSARAPTGETQYF
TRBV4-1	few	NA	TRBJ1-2	TGCGCCAGCAGCCAAGATCCGGGGGCCTATGGCTACACCTTC	CASSQDPGAYGYTF